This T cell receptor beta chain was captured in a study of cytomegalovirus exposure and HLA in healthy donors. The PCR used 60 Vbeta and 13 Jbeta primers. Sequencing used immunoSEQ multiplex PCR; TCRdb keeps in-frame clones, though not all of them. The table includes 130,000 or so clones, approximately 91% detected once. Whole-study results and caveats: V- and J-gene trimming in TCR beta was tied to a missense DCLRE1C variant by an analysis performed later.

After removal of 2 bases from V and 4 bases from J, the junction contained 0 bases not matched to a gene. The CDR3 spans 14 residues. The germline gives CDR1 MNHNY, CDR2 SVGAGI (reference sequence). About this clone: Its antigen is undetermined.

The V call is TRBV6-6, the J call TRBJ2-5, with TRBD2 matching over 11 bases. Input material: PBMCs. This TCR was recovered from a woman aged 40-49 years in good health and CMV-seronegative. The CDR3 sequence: CASSYGLAGETQYF. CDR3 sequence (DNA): TGTGCCAGCAGTTACGGACTAGCGGGAGAGACCCAGTACTTC.